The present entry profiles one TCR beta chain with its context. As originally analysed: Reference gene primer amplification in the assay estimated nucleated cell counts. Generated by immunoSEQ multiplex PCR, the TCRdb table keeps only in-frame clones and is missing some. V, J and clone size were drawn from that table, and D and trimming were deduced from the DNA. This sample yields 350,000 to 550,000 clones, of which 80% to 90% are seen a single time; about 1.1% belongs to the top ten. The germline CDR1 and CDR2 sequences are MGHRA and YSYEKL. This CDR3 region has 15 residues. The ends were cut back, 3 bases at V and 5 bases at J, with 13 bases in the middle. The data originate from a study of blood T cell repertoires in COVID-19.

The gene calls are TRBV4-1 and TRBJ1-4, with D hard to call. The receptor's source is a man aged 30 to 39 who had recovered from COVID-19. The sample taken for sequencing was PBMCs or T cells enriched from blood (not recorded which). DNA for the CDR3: TGCGCCAGCAGCCACCCGGACGGGGAAAATGAAAAACTGTTTTTT. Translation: CASSHPDGENEKLFF.